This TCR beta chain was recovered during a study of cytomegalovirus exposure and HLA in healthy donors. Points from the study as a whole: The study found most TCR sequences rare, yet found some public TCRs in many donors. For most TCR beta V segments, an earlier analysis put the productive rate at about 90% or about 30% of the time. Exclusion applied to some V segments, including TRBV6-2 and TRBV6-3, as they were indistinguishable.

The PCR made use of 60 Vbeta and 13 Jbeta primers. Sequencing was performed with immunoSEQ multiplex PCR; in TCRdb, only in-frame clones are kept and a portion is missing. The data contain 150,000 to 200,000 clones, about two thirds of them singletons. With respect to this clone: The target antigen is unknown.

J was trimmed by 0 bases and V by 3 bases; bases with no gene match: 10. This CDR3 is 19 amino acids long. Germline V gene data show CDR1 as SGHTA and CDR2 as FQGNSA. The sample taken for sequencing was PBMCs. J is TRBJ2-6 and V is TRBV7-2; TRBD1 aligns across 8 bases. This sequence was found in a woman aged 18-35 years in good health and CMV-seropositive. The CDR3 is CASSFIRTGSNSGANVLTF. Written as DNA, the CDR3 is TGTGCCAGCAGCTTTATTAGGACAGGGTCTAACTCTGGGGCCAACGTCCTGACTTTC. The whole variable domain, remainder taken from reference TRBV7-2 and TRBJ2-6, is GAGVSQSPSNKVTEKGKDVELRCDPISGHTALYWYRQSLGQGLEFLIYFQGNSAPDKSGLPSDRFSAERTGGSVSTLTIQRTQQEDSAVYLCASSFIRTGSNSGANVLTFGAGSRLTVL.